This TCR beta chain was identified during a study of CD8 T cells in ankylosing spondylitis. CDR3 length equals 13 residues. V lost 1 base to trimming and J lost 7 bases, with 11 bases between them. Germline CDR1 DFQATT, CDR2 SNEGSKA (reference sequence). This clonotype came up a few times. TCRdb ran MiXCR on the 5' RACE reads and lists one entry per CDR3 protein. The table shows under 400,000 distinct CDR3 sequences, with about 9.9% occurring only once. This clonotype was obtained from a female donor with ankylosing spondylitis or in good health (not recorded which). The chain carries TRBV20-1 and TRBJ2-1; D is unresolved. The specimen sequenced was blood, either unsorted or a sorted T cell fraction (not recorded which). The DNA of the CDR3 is TGCAGTGCTAGAGGGCCCGGCCGGAATGAGCAGTTCTTC. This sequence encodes CSARGPGRNEQFF.